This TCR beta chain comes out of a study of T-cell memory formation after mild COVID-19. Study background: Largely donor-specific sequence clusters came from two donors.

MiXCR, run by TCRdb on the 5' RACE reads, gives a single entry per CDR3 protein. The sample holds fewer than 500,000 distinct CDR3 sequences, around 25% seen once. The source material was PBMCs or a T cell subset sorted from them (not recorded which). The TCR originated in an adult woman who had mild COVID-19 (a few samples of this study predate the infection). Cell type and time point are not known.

CDR3 in DNA: TGTGCCACCAGCAGAGATTTTGGGACAGGGGAAGAGACCCAGTACTTC. This encodes CATSRDFGTGEETQYF. J is TRBJ2-5 and V is TRBV15; 10 bases fit TRBD1. Germline V CDR1 and CDR2: LNHNV, YYDKDF (reference sequence). With V trimmed by 0 bases and J by 3 bases, 4 bases remained unmatched. CDR3 length: 16 amino acids.